This T cell receptor beta chain was sequenced during a study of T cell responses to AZD1222 COVID-19 vaccine. Study overall: Doses given second, at about 4 or about 12 weeks, were pooled. Study observations and caveats: Just a handful of AZD1222 recipients were seropositive at baseline. In the spike-specific TCR repertoire, nearly half reportedly target unmutated variant regions. It was only after the peak T cell response that any repertoires were sampled.

Of note for this clone: Its antigen is undetermined.

Sequencing used immunoSEQ multiplex PCR; TCRdb keeps in-frame clones, though not all of them. The sample consists of about 120,000 clones, 70% to 90% of them appearing once. This sequence originates from an adult in good health. The sample in question was peripheral blood, obtained on day 0 of AZD1222 vaccination.

The DNA of the CDR3 is TGTGCCAGCAGCTCCCAGGACAGGGTTGACTATGGCTACACCTTC. This encodes CASSSQDRVDYGYTF. The chain employs TRBV11-2 and TRBJ1-2, with 8 bases matching TRBD1. Trimming took 4 bases from V and 3 from J; bases not matched to a gene: 7. CDR1 is SGHAT, CDR2 FQNNGV, per germline. The CDR3 runs to 15 residues.